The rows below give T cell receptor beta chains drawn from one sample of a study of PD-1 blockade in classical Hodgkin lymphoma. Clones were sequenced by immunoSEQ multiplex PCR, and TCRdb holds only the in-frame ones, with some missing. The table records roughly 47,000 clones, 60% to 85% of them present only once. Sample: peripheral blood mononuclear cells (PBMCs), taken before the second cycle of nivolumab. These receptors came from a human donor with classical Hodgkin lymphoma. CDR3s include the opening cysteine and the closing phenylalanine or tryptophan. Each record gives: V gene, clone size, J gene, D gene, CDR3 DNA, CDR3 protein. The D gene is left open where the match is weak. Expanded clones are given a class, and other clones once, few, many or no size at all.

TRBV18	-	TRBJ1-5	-	TGTGCCAGCTCACCAGCTGACAATCAGCCCCAGCATTTT	CASSPADNQPQHF
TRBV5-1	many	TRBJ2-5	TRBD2	TGCGCCAGCAGCCTACTAGCGGGAGAAGAGACCCAGTACTTC	CASSLLAGEETQYF
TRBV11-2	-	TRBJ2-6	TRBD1	TGTGCCAGCAGCTCCGGGACAGGAAAAGCTGGGGCCAACGTCCTGACTTTC	CASSSGTGKAGANVLTF
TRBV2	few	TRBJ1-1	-	TGTGCCACCGAGGCGAGGATACAGACGAACACTGAAGCTTTCTTT	CATEARIQTNTEAFF
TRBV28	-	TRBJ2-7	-	TGTGCCAGCAGTAGCGTCTCGAGCTCCTACGAGCAGTACTTC	CASSSVSSSYEQYF
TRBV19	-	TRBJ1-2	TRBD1	TGTGCCAGTAGCCGCAAGTTGGGGACAGCCACGTTCCCGTTTAGGGGAGACTATGGCTACACCTTC	CASSRKLGTATFPFRGDYGYTF
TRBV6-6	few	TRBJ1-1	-	TGTGCCATGAGAAACAGGGTCTCCGCTGAAGCTTTCTTT	CAMRNRVSAEAFF
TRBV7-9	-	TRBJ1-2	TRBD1	TGTGCCAGCAGCCACGGGACAGGGACTAACTATGGCTACACCTTC	CASSHGTGTNYGYTF
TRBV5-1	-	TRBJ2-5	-	TGCGCCAGCAGCCCGACGGGCCGCGAGACCCAGTACTTC	CASSPTGRETQYF
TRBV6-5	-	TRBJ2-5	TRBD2	TGTGCCAGCAGTTACCTAGCGGAGGGAGTCTTGACCCAGTACTTC	CASSYLAEGVLTQYF
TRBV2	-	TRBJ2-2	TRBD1	TGTGCCAGCAGACCGGACAGGGCGAACACCGGGGAGCTGTTTTTT	CASRPDRANTGELFF
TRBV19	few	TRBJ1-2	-	TGTGCCAGTAGATCAACGGGTGGGCAGCCCGGTGGCTACACCTTC	CASRSTGGQPGGYTF
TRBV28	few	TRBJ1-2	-	TGTGCCAGCAGTTTATCGTACGACCCGGGCTACACCTTC	CASSLSYDPGYTF
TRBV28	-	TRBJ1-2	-	TGTGCCAGCAGTCCGGGACTCCTTAACTATGGCTACACCTTC	CASSPGLLNYGYTF
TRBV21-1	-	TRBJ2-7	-	TGTGCCAGCAGCAAAGAGGGGGGCAGGGGAACCTACGAGCAGTACTTC	CASSKEGGRGTYEQYF
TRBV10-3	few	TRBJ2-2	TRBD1	TGTGCCATCAGTGGAGGGGGCGCGACGAAAATCGCCGGGGAGCTGTTTTTT	CAISGGGATKIAGELFF
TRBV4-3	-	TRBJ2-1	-	TGCGCCAGCAGCCAAAACTGGCGGGGGCACAATGAGCAGTTCTTC	CASSQNWRGHNEQFF
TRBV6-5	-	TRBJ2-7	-	TGTGCCAGCAGTTATCAAATCCCAGGGGCCTCCTACGAGCAGTACTTC	CASSYQIPGASYEQYF
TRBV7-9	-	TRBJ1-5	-	TGTGCCAGCAGCTCGAGCACGGGATTCAATAGCAATCAGCCCCAGCATTTT	CASSSSTGFNSNQPQHF
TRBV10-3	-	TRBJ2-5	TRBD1	TGTGCCATCCGTCAGGACAGGGAAGAGACCCAGTACTTC	CAIRQDREETQYF
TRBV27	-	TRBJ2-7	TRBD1	TGTGCCAGCAGTTACGGGACAGGGTTCTACGAGCAGTACTTC	CASSYGTGFYEQYF
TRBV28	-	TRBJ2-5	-	TGTGCCAGCAGTTTACTAGCAACTCAAGAGACCCAGTACTTC	CASSLLATQETQYF
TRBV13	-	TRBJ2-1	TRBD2	TGTGCCAGCATCCGAGCGGGGGGGCGTAATGAGCAGTTCTTC	CASIRAGGRNEQFF
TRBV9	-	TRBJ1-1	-	TGTGCCAGCAGCGTAGATTCGGTGAACACTGAAGCTTTCTTT	CASSVDSVNTEAFF
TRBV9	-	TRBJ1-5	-	TGTGCCAGCAGCATCAGTACGGCCGGGGGGCCCCAGCATTTT	CASSISTAGGPQHF
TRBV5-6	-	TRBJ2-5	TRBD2	TGTGCCAGCAGCCTTCCTAGCGGGTACCAAGAGACCCAGTACTTC	CASSLPSGYQETQYF
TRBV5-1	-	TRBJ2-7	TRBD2	TGCGCCAGCAGCTTGCTAGGACTAGCGGGAGGAAGCTACGAGCAGTACTTC	CASSLLGLAGGSYEQYF
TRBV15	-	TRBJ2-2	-	TGTGCCACCAGCAGAGATGCAGGGACCACCGGGGAGCTGTTTTTT	CATSRDAGTTGELFF
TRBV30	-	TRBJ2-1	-	TGTGCCTGGGGGGGGCAGGGCAATGAGCAGTTCTTC	CAWGGQGNEQFF
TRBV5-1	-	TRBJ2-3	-	TGCGCCAGCAGCGCCGACTACCGCACAGATACGCAGTATTTT	CASSADYRTDTQYF
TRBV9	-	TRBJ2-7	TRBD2	TGTGCCAGCAGCCCCGGACGGTGGCTAGCGGGAGCCGAGCAGTACTTC	CASSPGRWLAGAEQYF
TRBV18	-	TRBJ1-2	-	TGTGCCAGCTCACCACGTTCGCCCTCGGGGTATGACTATGGCTACACCTTC	CASSPRSPSGYDYGYTF
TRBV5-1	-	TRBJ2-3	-	TGCGCCACCACGACCAACAGCAGGGCCGCAGATACGCAGTATTTT	CATTTNSRAADTQYF
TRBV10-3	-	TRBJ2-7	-	TGTGCCATCACCACATCAGACTCCTACGAGCAGTACTTC	CAITTSDSYEQYF
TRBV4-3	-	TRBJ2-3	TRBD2	TGCGCCAGCAGCCAGGGGGAGGGCGAGACAGATACGCAGTATTTT	CASSQGEGETDTQYF